A single sample is the source of the 27 T cell receptor beta chains below, sequenced in a study of T cells in Graves' hyperthyroidism and ophthalmopathy. There were TCR beta CDR3 regions amplified from RNA transcripts. A first-round RT-PCR of the TCR CDR3 used the HTBI primer set. TCRdb recomputed calls from the multiplex PCR reads with MiXCR, one row per CDR3 protein. The sample has approximately 530,000 distinct CDR3 sequences, roughly a sixth seen once. The sequenced sample consisted of blood. The receptors come from a woman under 30 with Graves' hyperthyroidism.

Of note for this clonotype: One junction end does not reproduce the germline sequence, and a read error may be involved. The chain is built from TRBV20-1 and TRBJ1-1, with D tentatively TRBD1 (5 bases). The germline gives CDR1 DFQATT, CDR2 SNEGSKA (reference sequence). The CDR3 sequence is 15 residues long. CDR3 sequence (DNA): TGCAGTGCGAGAGGAGTGGGGGGGAGGGACACTGAAGCTTTCTTT. Residues: CSARGVGGRDTEAFF.

J is TRBJ1-6 and V is TRBV27; D gene ambiguous. CDR3 length: 12 residues. The germline V gene encodes CDR1 MNHEY and CDR2 SMNVEV (reference sequence). The ends were cut back, 6 bases at V and 10 bases at J, with 10 bases in the middle. In DNA, the CDR3 is TGTGCCAGCAGGAGGGAGAAATCACCCCTCCACTTT. It codes for CASRREKSPLHF.

There are a few counts of this clonotype. This chain joins TRBV7-6 and TRBJ1-5; 7 bases map to TRBD1. Trimming at V came to 5 bases and at J to 3 bases, leaving 7 bases not matched to a gene. The germline V gene has CDR1 SGHVS and CDR2 FNYEAQ. CDR3 length equals 15 residues. CDR3 in amino acids: CASSPGGLFNQPQHF. As DNA, the CDR3 is TGTGCCAGCAGCCCAGGGGGACTGTTCAATCAGCCCCAGCATTTT.

This clonotype appeared a few times. This chain joins TRBV15 and TRBJ2-2; D perhaps matches TRBD2 (5 bases). The CDR3 is made up of 14 amino acids. The V end lost 0 bases, the J end lost 8 bases, and 10 bases lay between the germline ends. Germline lookup yields CDR1 LNHNV and CDR2 YYDKDF (reference sequence). CDR3 sequence reads: CATSRDRGPGELFF. The CDR3 DNA sequence: TGTGCCACCAGCAGAGATCGGGGTCCTGGGGAGCTGTTTTTT.

The V call is TRBV10-1, the J call TRBJ2-2, with D tentatively TRBD1 (6 bases). Germline V gives CDR1 WNHNN, CDR2 SYGVQD (reference sequence). The ends were cut back, 10 bases at V and 1 base at J, with 16 bases in the middle. The CDR3 has 15 residues. The CDR3, as DNA: TGCGCCACCCCGCCCCGGACAGAGAACACCGGGGAGCTGTTTTTT. Translation: CATPPRTENTGELFF.

This clonotype has just a few counts. J is TRBJ2-6 and V is TRBV28, with D possibly matching TRBD1 (5 bases). The germline V and J ends were trimmed by 6 bases and 2 bases, with 17 bases remaining between them. The CDR3 extends over 17 amino acids. Germline V CDR1 and CDR2: MDHEN, SYDVKM. The CDR3 region is CASSPGPGRPGANVLTF. The DNA for the CDR3 is TGTGCCAGCAGCCCCGGCCCAGGGCGGCCTGGGGCCAACGTCCTGACTTTC.

This clonotype turned up a few times. The rearrangement links TRBV4-3 to TRBJ1-2; a weak D match, TRBD1 (5 bases). This CDR3 spans 15 amino acids. V shed 0 bases and J shed 4 bases, with 12 bases lying between them. Germline loops: CDR1 LGHNA, CDR2 YSLEER. The CDR3 region is CASSQDRVGGYGYTF. DNA for the CDR3: TGCGCCAGCAGCCAAGATAGGGTCGGGGGCTATGGCTACACCTTC.

There are a few counts of this clonotype. The chain carries TRBV18 and TRBJ2-3; perhaps TRBD1 as D (6 bases). The CDR3 has 14 amino acids. V lost 3 bases to trimming and J lost 2 bases, with 9 bases between them. Germline loops: CDR1 KGHSH, CDR2 LQKENI. In DNA, the CDR3 is TGTGCCAGCTCACCCACAGGGCTCACAGATACGCAGTATTTT. Residues: CASSPTGLTDTQYF. Filled out from reference TRBV18 and TRBJ2-3, the complete variable domain reads NAGVMQNPRHLVRRRGQEARLRCSPMKGHSHVYWYRQLPEEGLKFMVYLQKENIIDESGMPKERFSAEFPKEGPSILRIQQVVRGDSAAYFCASSPTGLTDTQYFGPGTRLTVL.

The J gene is TRBJ2-7, the V gene TRBV27; TRBD2 matches at 8 bases. Per germline, CDR1 MNHEY and CDR2 SMNVEV (reference sequence). This CDR3 is built from 12 residues. V lost 7 bases to trimming and J lost 6 bases; unmatched junction nucleotides: 5. In DNA form, the CDR3 reads TGTGCCAGCACCACCGGGACTAGCGAGCAGTACTTC. Its translation: CASTTGTSEQYF.

This clonotype was found many times. The chain links TRBV2 to TRBJ1-6; D ambiguous. With 1 base removed from V and 7 bases from J, the gap between germline ends came to 5 bases. CDR3 length equals 13 residues. CDR1 is SNHLY, CDR2 FYNNEI, per germline. CDR3 protein: CASSEVPNSPLHF. The CDR3 DNA reads as TGTGCCAGCAGTGAAGTGCCGAATTCACCCCTCCACTTT.

Notes on this clonotype: A read error may account for a junction end that differs from germline. The chain recombines TRBV2 with TRBJ2-1; TRBD2 matches 7 bases. The V gene's germline CDR1 is SNHLY and CDR2 FYNNEI. The CDR3 consists of 15 residues. In DNA form, the CDR3 reads TGTGCCAGCAGTAGGGGCGGGAGACCCTACAATGAGCGGTTCTTC. Translating gives CASSRGGRPYNERFF.

This clonotype was seen at least ten times. The chain links TRBV5-1 to TRBJ2-3, with D possibly called TRBD1 or TRBD2 (5 bases each). Germline V gene data show CDR1 as SGHRS and CDR2 as YFSETQ. This CDR3 comprises 14 residues. V was clipped by 3 bases and J by 6 bases, with 14 bases between them. CDR3 nucleotides: TGCGCCAGCAGCTCCCCCGACGGGGCGGATACGCAGTATTTT. Translated, it gives CASSSPDGADTQYF.

This clonotype was observed at least ten times. V gene TRBV3-1 combines with J gene TRBJ2-7; no clear D gene. The CDR3 consists of 13 residues. Trimming took 0 bases from V and 6 from J, leaving 9 bases between them. The germline gives CDR1 LGHDT, CDR2 YNNKEL (reference sequence). CDR3 protein: CASSQERPAEQYF. DNA for the CDR3: TGTGCCAGCAGCCAAGAAAGACCGGCCGAGCAGTACTTC.

This chain connects TRBV2 to TRBJ2-2; D is possibly TRBD2 (6 bases). The V gene lost 5 bases and the J gene lost 2 bases, with 15 bases spanning the gap. CDR3 length equals 16 residues. Germline CDR1 is SNHLY and CDR2 is FYNNEI. For the CDR3, the DNA is TGTGCCAGCAGTACTCTAGCGTTGGGCAACACCGGGGAGCTGTTTTTT. Its protein product is CASSTLALGNTGELFF.

This clonotype was counted between two and nine times. The rearrangement links TRBV20-1 to TRBJ1-1; D remains ambiguous. In germline, CDR1 is DFQATT, CDR2 SNEGSKA (reference sequence). V lost 3 bases to trimming and J lost 10 bases, with 15 bases between them. The CDR3 spans 12 residues. CDR3 in amino acids: CSASGNAPGAFF. In DNA form, the CDR3 reads TGCAGTGCTAGTGGCAATGCCCCGGGAGCTTTCTTT.

A remark on this clonotype: Being one base from a much bigger clone, this may be a read error. The CDR3 sequence: CASSRGPGNTTYF. In DNA, the CDR3 is TGTGCCAGCAGCAGGGGGCCTGGAAACACCACATATTTT. V is TRBV6-2 or TRBV6-3 and J is TRBJ1-3, with 8 bases that match TRBD1. The germline V gene encodes CDR1 MNHEY and CDR2 SVGEGT. This CDR3 is 13 amino acids long.

The chain carries TRBV6-1 and TRBJ2-1; 16 bases map to TRBD2. Trimming took 6 bases from V and 1 from J; bases not matched to a gene: 9. Germline assignment: CDR1 MNHNS and CDR2 SASEGT. The CDR3 length is 19 residues. CDR3 bases: TGTGCCAGCAGATCGTTGGGACTAGCGGGAGGGCCGTCCTACAATGAGCAGTTCTTC. Protein product: CASRSLGLAGGPSYNEQFF.

The V call is TRBV20-1, the J call TRBJ1-5, with a tentative D call TRBD1 (6 bases). CDR3 size: 15 residues. V was trimmed by 3 bases and J by 2 bases, leaving 14 bases between them. Germline CDR1 reads DFQATT; CDR2 reads SNEGSKA (reference sequence). CDR3 in amino acids: CSASEGGGGNQPQHF. CDR3 coding DNA: TGCAGTGCTAGCGAAGGGGGGGGGGGCAATCAGCCCCAGCATTTT.

This clonotype appeared many times. CDR3 residues: CASRGGTGGETQYF. The CDR3 DNA reads as TGTGCCAGCAGGGGGGGGACAGGTGGCGAGACCCAGTACTTC. This sequence joins TRBV7-2 and TRBJ2-5, with D possibly TRBD1 on 8 matching bases. From germline, CDR1 is SGHTA and CDR2 FQGNSA. CDR3 length: 14 residues. V was trimmed by 6 bases and J by 5 bases, leaving 16 bases between them. Variable domain in full (rest from reference TRBV7-2 and TRBJ2-5): GAGVSQSPSNKVTEKGKDVELRCDPISGHTALYWYRQSLGQGLEFLIYFQGNSAPDKSGLPSDRFSAERTGGSVSTLTIQRTQQEDSAVYLCASRGGTGGETQYFGPGTRLLVL.

This clonotype was seen only a few times. The V and J genes are TRBV28 and TRBJ2-2; D ambiguous. Germline lookup yields CDR1 MDHEN and CDR2 SYDVKM. Trimming pared 5 bases from V and 3 bases from J, leaving 16 bases between. The CDR3 totals 16 residues. CDR3 amino acids: CASSPGSPKDTGELFF. The DNA for the CDR3 is TGTGCCAGCAGTCCTGGGTCCCCAAAGGACACCGGGGAGCTGTTTTTT.

A few counts support this clonotype. The CDR3 DNA reads TGCAGCGTTGTTGACAGAGAGAACACCGGGGAGCTGTTTTTT. It codes for CSVVDRENTGELFF. This chain connects TRBV29-1 to TRBJ2-2, with D tentatively TRBD1 (5 bases). The CDR3 extends over 14 amino acids. Germline V gene lookup returns CDR1 SQVTM and CDR2 ANQGSEA. V shed 4 bases and J shed 1 base, with 10 bases lying between them.

J is TRBJ1-1 and V is TRBV3-1; the D is unclear. The CDR3 spans 14 residues. The V end lost 2 bases, the J end lost 4 bases, and 11 bases lay between the germline ends. Germline assignment: CDR1 LGHDT and CDR2 YNNKEL (reference sequence). CDR3 sequence: CASSQRRVFTEAFF. DNA for the CDR3: TGTGCCAGCAGCCAACGGAGGGTTTTCACTGAAGCTTTCTTT.

This clonotype was counted at least ten times. The chain is built from TRBV20-1 and TRBJ2-1; 10 positions agree with TRBD2. The trim removed 6 bases at V and 5 bases at J, leaving 7 bases unmatched. The CDR3 consists of 14 residues. Germline V CDR1 and CDR2: DFQATT, SNEGSKA (reference sequence). CDR3 bases: TGCAGTGCGGAACTAGCGGGGAGTAACAATGAGCAGTTCTTC. Amino acid sequence: CSAELAGSNNEQFF.

The chain joins TRBV6-2 or TRBV6-3 to TRBJ1-2; 8 bases map to TRBD1. Germline values: CDR1 MNHEY, CDR2 SVGEGT. The CDR3 has 16 residues. Unmatched junction bases numbered 18, after V lost 10 bases and J lost 5 bases. The chain's CDR3 is CATTHADRGKSYGYTF. CDR3 bases: TGTGCCACCACACATGCAGACAGGGGAAAAAGTTATGGCTACACCTTC.

The rearrangement joins TRBV6-5 to TRBJ2-5; D unclear. V was pared by 0 bases and J by 5 bases, with 13 bases between. Germline V gives CDR1 MNHEY, CDR2 SVGAGI. The CDR3 is made up of 15 amino acids. The chain's CDR3 is CASSYSVFESETQYF. CDR3 nucleotide sequence: TGTGCCAGCAGTTACTCGGTTTTTGAATCCGAGACCCAGTACTTC.

The chain is built from TRBV24-1 and TRBJ2-6; D is unclear. Germline values: CDR1 KGHDR, CDR2 SFDVKD. This CDR3 contains 15 residues. The V end was cut by 7 bases, the J end by 0 bases, with 9 bases between. The CDR3 loop is CATSHGSSGANVLTF. The CDR3 bases are TGTGCCACCAGCCATGGTAGCTCTGGGGCCAACGTCCTGACTTTC.

This clonotype was detected ten times or more. J is TRBJ2-7 and V is TRBV2; 8 bases agree with TRBD2. J lost 7 bases, V lost 2 bases, and 7 bases had no gene match. The V gene's germline CDR1 is SNHLY and CDR2 FYNNEI. The CDR3 is made up of 14 amino acids. The CDR3 coding sequence is TGTGCCAGCAGTGAAAAACTAGCGGCTTTGGAGCAGTACTTC. Residues: CASSEKLAALEQYF.